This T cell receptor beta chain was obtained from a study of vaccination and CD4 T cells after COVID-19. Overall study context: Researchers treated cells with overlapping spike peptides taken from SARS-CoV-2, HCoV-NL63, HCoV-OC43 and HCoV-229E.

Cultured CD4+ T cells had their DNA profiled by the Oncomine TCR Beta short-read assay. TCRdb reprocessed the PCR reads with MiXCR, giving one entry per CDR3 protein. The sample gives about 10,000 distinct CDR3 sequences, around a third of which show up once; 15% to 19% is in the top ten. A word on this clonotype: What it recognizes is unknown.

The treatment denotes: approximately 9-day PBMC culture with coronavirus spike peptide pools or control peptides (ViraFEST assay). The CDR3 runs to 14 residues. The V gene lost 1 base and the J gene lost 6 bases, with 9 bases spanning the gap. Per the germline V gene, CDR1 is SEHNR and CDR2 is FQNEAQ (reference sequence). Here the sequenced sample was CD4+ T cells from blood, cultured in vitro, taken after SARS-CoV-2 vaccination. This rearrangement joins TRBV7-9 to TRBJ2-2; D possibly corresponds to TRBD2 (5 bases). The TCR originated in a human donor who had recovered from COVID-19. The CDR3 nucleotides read TGTGCCAGCAGCTTAGTCGCAGCGGCCGGGGAGCTGTTTTTT. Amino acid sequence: CASSLVAAAGELFF.